The 5 T cell receptor beta chains below all came from one sample that was sequenced in a study of blood T cells in healthy people across ages. Through a sample-barcoded 5' primer and a J-beta primer mix, a second PCR was run for roughly 6 to 11 cycles. TCRdb passed the 5' RACE reads through MiXCR, listing each CDR3 protein once. The sample carries more than 1 million distinct CDR3 sequences, 45% recorded once. The sequencing sample was made of blood. The source of these receptors is a woman in her sixties in good health.

This clonotype was observed once. CDR3 region: CASSFAAQGDEQYF. CDR3 in DNA: TGTGCCAGCAGCTTTGCCGCACAGGGTGACGAGCAGTACTTC. The chain recombines TRBV7-2 with TRBJ2-7, with D possibly TRBD1 on 6 matching bases. Trimming shortened V by 3 bases and J by 5 bases, and 14 bases separated the two germline ends. This CDR3 spans 14 amino acids. Germline values: CDR1 SGHTA, CDR2 FQGNSA.

The genes are TRBV2 and TRBJ2-5; the D is unclear. The germline V gene encodes CDR1 SNHLY and CDR2 FYNNEI. The V gene lost 5 bases and the J gene lost 5 bases, with 12 bases spanning the gap. The CDR3 totals 13 residues. The CDR3 spells CASSLQSAETQYF. CDR3 in DNA: TGTGCCAGCAGTCTCCAGTCTGCGGAGACCCAGTACTTC.

The chain carries TRBV4-1 and TRBJ2-1; 8 bases align to TRBD2. After removal of 2 bases from V and 2 bases from J, the junction contained 8 bases not matched to a gene. Germline CDR1 and CDR2: MGHRA and YSYEKL. The CDR3 totals 17 residues. CDR3 region: CASSQPGAGVTYNEQFF. CDR3 bases: TGCGCCAGCAGCCAACCGGGAGCGGGAGTAACCTACAATGAGCAGTTCTTC.

The table lists this clonotype with a few counts. The chain is built from TRBV5-5 and TRBJ2-5, with D perhaps being TRBD1 or TRBD2 (6 bases each). Trimming took off 0 bases at V and 4 bases at J, with 16 bases between the two ends. The V gene's germline CDR1 is SGHKS and CDR2 YYEKEE (reference sequence). This CDR3 has 16 residues. The CDR3: CASSLGAGRGGETQYF. As DNA, the CDR3 is TGTGCCAGCAGCTTGGGTGCCGGGAGAGGGGGAGAGACCCAGTACTTC.

V is TRBV12-3 or TRBV12-4 and J is TRBJ2-5; D gene unclear. V lost 5 bases and J 2 bases, leaving 9 bases between the germline ends. The CDR3 totals 13 residues. The CDR3 region has the DNA TGTGCCAGCAGTGTTAGAATTCAAGAGACCCAGTACTTC. Amino acids: CASSVRIQETQYF.